Listed here are 26 T cell receptor beta chains from one sample, sequenced in a study of CD8 T cells in ankylosing spondylitis. A single record per CDR3 protein comes from TCRdb applying MiXCR to the 5' RACE reads. This sample has 250,000 to 350,000 distinct CDR3 sequences, with more than 20% found just once. The sequenced sample consisted of blood, either unsorted or a sorted T cell fraction (not recorded which). The receptor set was obtained from a female donor with ankylosing spondylitis or in good health (not recorded which).

This clonotype was counted between two and nine times. J is TRBJ2-1 and V is TRBV7-2; D ambiguous. The CDR3 is made up of 12 amino acids. Germline CDR1 SGHTA, CDR2 FQGNSA. V was trimmed by 5 bases and J by 7 bases, leaving 9 bases between them. CDR3: CASSLILNEQFF. The CDR3 region has the DNA TGTGCCAGCAGCCTTATCCTGAATGAGCAGTTCTTC.

This clonotype was counted at least ten times. The chain uses TRBV6-5 and TRBJ2-7; D ambiguous. The CDR3 extends over 14 amino acids. V lost 2 bases and J 2 bases, leaving 10 bases between the germline ends. Germline lookup yields CDR1 MNHEY and CDR2 SVGAGI. CDR3 sequence reads: CASSYRPPPYEQYF. CDR3 nucleotides: TGTGCCAGCAGTTACCGTCCACCCCCCTACGAGCAGTACTTC.

The chain links TRBV10-3 to TRBJ2-7; 12 nucleotides align to TRBD2. This CDR3 has 17 amino acids. With 6 bases clipped from V and 2 bases from J, the junction kept 11 bases outside the gene matches. Germline values: CDR1 ENHRY, CDR2 SYGVKD. The CDR3: CAIRSLGTSGSTYEQYF. CDR3 bases: TGTGCCATCAGGAGCCTCGGGACTAGCGGGTCTACCTACGAGCAGTACTTC.

J is TRBJ2-5 and V is TRBV6-2 or TRBV6-3; tentative D call: TRBD1 (6 bases). The V gene's germline CDR1 is MNHEY and CDR2 SVGEGT. The CDR3 sequence is 14 residues long. V lost 7 bases and J 1 base, leaving 13 bases between the germline ends. For the CDR3, the DNA is TGTGCCAGCACCTCCGGGACACCCCAAGAGACCCAGTACTTC. This gives the protein CASTSGTPQETQYF.

This clonotype was seen many times. This chain uses TRBV20-1 with TRBJ2-5, with 7 bases matching TRBD2. The germline gives CDR1 DFQATT, CDR2 SNEGSKA (reference sequence). V dropped 5 bases and J dropped 5; count of bases not matched to a gene: 11. The CDR3 runs 14 residues. DNA of the CDR3: TGCAGTGCTCCAAAGGGAGCGGGAAGGGAGACCCAGTACTTC. This gives the protein CSAPKGAGRETQYF.

The gene calls are TRBV20-1 and TRBJ2-1; D uncertain. The CDR3 sequence is 16 residues long. Trimming pared 5 bases from V and 0 bases from J, leaving 17 bases between. The V gene's germline CDR1 is DFQATT and CDR2 SNEGSKA (reference sequence). CDR3 bases: TGCAGTGCTCCCTCTGGACCCTCGAGCTCCTACAATGAGCAGTTCTTC. Its protein product is CSAPSGPSSSYNEQFF.

For the CDR3, the DNA is TGTGCCAGCAGCGTAGCTAGCCTAGCGGGGGACAATGAGCAGTTCTTC. It codes for CASSVASLAGDNEQFF. The V call is TRBV9, the J call TRBJ2-1; TRBD2 matches 10 bases. After removal of 0 bases from V and 5 bases from J, the junction contained 5 bases not matched to a gene. Germline V gives CDR1 SGDLS, CDR2 YYNGEE. This CDR3 region has 16 residues.

The genes are TRBV7-8 and TRBJ2-4, with D maybe TRBD2 (5 bases). The CDR3 is 14 residues long. CDR1 is SGHVS and CDR2 is FQNEAQ in the germline V gene. V was clipped by 5 bases and J by 8 bases, with 16 bases between them. CDR3 loop: CASSNRQAVDIQYF. CDR3 DNA: TGTGCCAGCAGCAACCGACAAGCGGTAGACATTCAGTACTTC.

V gene TRBV9 combines with J gene TRBJ1-2, with D possibly matching TRBD1 (6 bases). This CDR3 contains 15 residues. The germline V gene has CDR1 SGDLS and CDR2 YYNGEE. With 0 bases removed from V and 5 bases from J, the gap between germline ends came to 14 bases. CDR3 amino acids: CASSVGGGTYYGYTF. The CDR3 region has the DNA TGTGCCAGCAGCGTAGGAGGGGGGACTTATTATGGCTACACCTTC.

This clonotype was detected many times. The rearrangement uses TRBV20-1 and TRBJ2-1, with no clear D. Germline loops: CDR1 DFQATT, CDR2 SNEGSKA (reference sequence). The CDR3 sequence is 13 residues long. The V end was cut by 2 bases, the J end by 0 bases, with 5 bases between. The CDR3 DNA sequence: TGCAGTGCTAGACGCTTCTCCTACAATGAGCAGTTCTTC. Protein product: CSARRFSYNEQFF.

This clonotype has at least ten counts. V and J are TRBV6-2 or TRBV6-3 and TRBJ1-5; the D is unclear. The CDR3 consists of 14 residues. The germline CDR1 and CDR2 sequences are MNHEY and SVGEGT. V dropped 7 bases and J dropped 6 bases, with 16 bases sitting between them. In DNA, the CDR3 is TGTGCCAGCACGTACCATGGCGGGATTCAGCCCCAGCATTTT. It translates to CASTYHGGIQPQHF.

This clonotype occurred once. The J gene is TRBJ2-1, the V gene TRBV2; D is possibly TRBD2 (5 bases). Germline lookup yields CDR1 SNHLY and CDR2 FYNNEI. The CDR3 loop spans 15 amino acids. V dropped 4 bases and J dropped 4 bases, with 14 bases sitting between them. CDR3 sequence (DNA): TGTGCCAGCAGTGCCGCCCGAGGGCCTTACAATGAGCAGTTCTTC. This translates into CASSAARGPYNEQFF. Full variable domain (missing parts from reference TRBV2 and TRBJ2-1): EPEVTQTPSHQVTQMGQEVILRCVPISNHLYFYWYRQILGQKVEFLVSFYNNEISEKSEIFDDQFSVERPDGSNFTLKIRSTKLEDSAMYFCASSAARGPYNEQFFGPGTRLTVL.

The genes are TRBV18 and TRBJ2-7; no clear D gene. Germline values: CDR1 KGHSH, CDR2 LQKENI. V dropped 1 base and J dropped 0 bases, with 13 bases sitting between them. The CDR3 is made up of 16 amino acids. CDR3 bases: TGTGCCAGCTCACCACGAGTAGGGCCTAGCTCCTACGAGCAGTACTTC. This translates into CASSPRVGPSSYEQYF.

This clonotype turned up a few times. The rearrangement links TRBV5-1 to TRBJ2-3, with D unresolved. V was clipped by 6 bases and J by 0 bases, with 14 bases between them. Germline values: CDR1 SGHRS, CDR2 YFSETQ. This CDR3 is built from 15 residues. CDR3 bases: TGCGCCAGCACCAGATATCGAACTAGCACAGATACGCAGTATTTT. This translates into CASTRYRTSTDTQYF.

The chain employs TRBV12-3 or TRBV12-4 and TRBJ2-7, with 8 bases fitting TRBD1. The CDR3 length is 14 residues. With V trimmed by 6 bases and J by 4 bases, 8 bases remained unmatched. The CDR3: CASSRGTGQYEQYF. CDR3 nucleotides: TGTGCCAGCAGCCGAGGGACAGGCCAATACGAGCAGTACTTC.

There are a few counts of this clonotype. The chain employs TRBV4-3 and TRBJ1-1; D uncertain. V was shortened by 1 base and J by 0 bases, with 9 bases between the two germline ends. Germline V gene sequence: CDR1 LGHNA, CDR2 YSLEER. The CDR3 is 15 amino acids. This CDR3 reads CASSQGTRLNTEAFF. The DNA for the CDR3 is TGCGCCAGCAGCCAAGGTACCCGATTGAACACTGAAGCTTTCTTT.

This clonotype turned up a few times. No conserved phenylalanine or tryptophan ends this CDR3, so it is likely a read error. This chain connects TRBV27 to TRBJ2-7; D is ambiguous. This CDR3 is 16 amino acids long. The germline CDR1 and CDR2 sequences are MNHEY and SMNVEV (reference sequence). Trimming left V 3 bases short and J 0 bases short, with 15 bases between. In nucleotides, the CDR3 is TGTGCCAGCAGTTTCGCGGATCATACGAGCTCCTACGAGCAGTACTCC. This encodes CASSFADHTSSYEQYS.

This clonotype was seen only a few times. CDR3 sequence (DNA): TGTGCCAGCAGTGTGGAGTCCCCGGCGAGCGGCTACGAGCAGTACTTC. This gives the protein CASSVESPASGYEQYF. This sequence joins TRBV25-1 and TRBJ2-7; tentative D call: TRBD2 (5 bases). Deletions cut 4 bases from V and 3 bases from J, with 19 bases between. CDR1 and CDR2 from the germline V gene are MGHDK and SYGVNS. The CDR3 runs to 16 residues.

The chain joins TRBV19 to TRBJ1-1, with D unclear. The CDR3 has 14 amino acids. V gave up 5 bases and J gave up 2 bases, with 12 bases separating them. The V gene's germline CDR1 is LNHDA and CDR2 SQIVND (reference sequence). CDR3 loop: CASSPTNQNTEAFF. CDR3 coding DNA: TGTGCCAGTAGTCCCACTAACCAAAACACTGAAGCTTTCTTT.

The chain couples TRBV5-1 to TRBJ1-1; D not certain. The CDR3 spans 12 residues. Germline assignment: CDR1 SGHRS and CDR2 YFSETQ. The V and J ends lost 0 bases and 11 bases respectively, with 11 bases between them. The CDR3 coding sequence is TGCGCCAGCAGCTTGGTGGGGAGCCAGGCTTTCTTT. Translating gives CASSLVGSQAFF.

This clonotype has only a few counts. This chain uses TRBV27 with TRBJ2-2, with 7 positions matching TRBD1. The junction had 6 bases not matched to a gene; V was cut back by 5 bases and J by 0 bases. Per germline, CDR1 MNHEY and CDR2 SMNVEV (reference sequence). CDR3 length: 16 amino acids. CDR3 loop: CASSRSGQPNTGELFF. CDR3 sequence (DNA): TGTGCCAGCAGTCGCTCGGGACAGCCGAACACCGGGGAGCTGTTTTTT.

This clonotype was detected a few times. The rearrangement joins TRBV29-1 to TRBJ1-3; no reliable D call. Trimming shortened V by 6 bases and J by 8 bases, and 14 bases separated the two germline ends. This CDR3 comprises 12 residues. The germline CDR1 and CDR2 sequences are SQVTM and ANQGSEA. Here the CDR3 reads CSVALSGDTIYF. In nucleotides, the CDR3 is TGCAGCGTCGCACTCAGCGGAGACACCATATATTTT.

This clonotype has just a few counts. The chain couples TRBV7-2 to TRBJ2-7; no definite D call. The CDR3 loop spans 13 amino acids. In germline, CDR1 is SGHTA, CDR2 FQGNSA. The V and J ends lost 2 bases and 2 bases respectively, with 7 bases between them. Written as DNA, the CDR3 is TGTGCCAGCAGCTTAAATGGGGCCTACGAGCAGTACTTC. Amino acid sequence: CASSLNGAYEQYF.

This clonotype was picked up a small number of times. The V gene is TRBV20-1, the J gene TRBJ2-5; D is unresolved. The CDR3 covers 13 residues. Trimming left V 5 bases short and J 4 bases short, with 14 bases between. CDR1 is DFQATT, CDR2 SNEGSKA, per germline (reference sequence). The CDR3 coding sequence is TGCAGTGCTCCCGTCTCCGGCCCAGAGACCCAGTACTTC. It translates to CSAPVSGPETQYF.

V gene TRBV20-1 combines with J gene TRBJ2-7; 11 nucleotides agree with TRBD2. This CDR3 contains 14 residues. Per germline, CDR1 DFQATT and CDR2 SNEGSKA (reference sequence). The junction had 6 bases not matched to a gene; V was cut back by 4 bases and J by 4 bases. CDR3 in DNA: TGCAGTGCTACCCGGGGACTAGCGGATTACGAGCAGTACTTC. Translation: CSATRGLADYEQYF.

In this sample, this clonotype turned up many times. The chain has TRBV29-1 and TRBJ2-1; D is possibly TRBD2 (5 bases). The CDR3 loop spans 12 amino acids. V gave up 6 bases and J gave up 8 bases, with 14 bases separating them. Looked up from germline, CDR1 is SQVTM and CDR2 is ANQGSEA. CDR3 in amino acids: CSVTWTGYEQFF. CDR3 sequence (DNA): TGCAGCGTAACATGGACTGGGTATGAGCAGTTCTTC.